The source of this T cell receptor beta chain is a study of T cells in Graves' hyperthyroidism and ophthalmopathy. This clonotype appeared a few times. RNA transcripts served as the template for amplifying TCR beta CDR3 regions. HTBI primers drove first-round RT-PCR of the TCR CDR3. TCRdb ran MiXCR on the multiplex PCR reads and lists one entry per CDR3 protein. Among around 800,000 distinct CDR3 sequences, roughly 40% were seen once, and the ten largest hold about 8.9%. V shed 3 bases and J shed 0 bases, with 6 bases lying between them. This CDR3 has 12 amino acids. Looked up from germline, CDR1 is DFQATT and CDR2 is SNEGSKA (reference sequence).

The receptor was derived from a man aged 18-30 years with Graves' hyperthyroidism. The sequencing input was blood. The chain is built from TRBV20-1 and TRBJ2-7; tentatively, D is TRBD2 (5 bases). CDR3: CSARLASYEQYF. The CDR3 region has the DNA TGCAGTGCTAGGCTAGCCTCCTACGAGCAGTACTTC.